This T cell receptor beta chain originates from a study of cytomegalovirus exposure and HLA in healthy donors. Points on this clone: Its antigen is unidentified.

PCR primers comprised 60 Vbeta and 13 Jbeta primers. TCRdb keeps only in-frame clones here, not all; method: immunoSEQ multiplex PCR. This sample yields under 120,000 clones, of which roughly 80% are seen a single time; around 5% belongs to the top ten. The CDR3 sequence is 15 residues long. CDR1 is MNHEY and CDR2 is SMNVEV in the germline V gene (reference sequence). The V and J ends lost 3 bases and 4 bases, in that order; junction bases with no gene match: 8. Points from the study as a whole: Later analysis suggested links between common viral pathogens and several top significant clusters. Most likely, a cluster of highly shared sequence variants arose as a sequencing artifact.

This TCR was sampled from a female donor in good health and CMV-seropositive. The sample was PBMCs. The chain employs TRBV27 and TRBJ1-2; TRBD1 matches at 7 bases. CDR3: CASSFSQGRGYGYTF. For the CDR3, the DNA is TGTGCCAGCAGTTTTTCACAGGGGCGCGGCTATGGCTACACCTTC.